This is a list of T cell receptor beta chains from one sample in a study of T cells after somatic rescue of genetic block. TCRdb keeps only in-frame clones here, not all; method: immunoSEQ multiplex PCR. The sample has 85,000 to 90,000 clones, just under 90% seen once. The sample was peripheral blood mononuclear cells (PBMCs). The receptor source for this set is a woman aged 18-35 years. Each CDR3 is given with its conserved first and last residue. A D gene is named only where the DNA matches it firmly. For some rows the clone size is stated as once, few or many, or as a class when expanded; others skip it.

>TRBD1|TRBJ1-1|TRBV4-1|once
TGCGCCAGCAGCCAGGCGGGACAGATGAACACTGAAGCTTTCTTT
CASSQAGQMNTEAFF
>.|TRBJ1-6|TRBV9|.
TGTGCCAGCAGCGTAGGGCAGGGCAATCGCGATAATTCACCCCTCCACTTT
CASSVGQGNRDNSPLHF
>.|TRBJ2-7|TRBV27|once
TGTGCCAGCAGTTTAAGGGGTCCTTCCTACGAGCAGTACTTC
CASSLRGPSYEQYF
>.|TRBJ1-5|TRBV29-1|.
TGCAGCGTTGGCGGGCCGTATAGCAATCAGCCCCAGCATTTT
CSVGGPYSNQPQHF
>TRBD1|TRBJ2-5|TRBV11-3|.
TGTGCCAGCAGCCCGCGCCGGGGACAGGACCAAGAGACCCAGTACTTC
CASSPRRGQDQETQYF
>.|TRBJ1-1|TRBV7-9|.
TGTGCCAGCAGCTTAGTGTCCTACACTGAAGCTTTCTTT
CASSLVSYTEAFF
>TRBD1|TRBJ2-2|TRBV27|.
TGTGCCAGCATGGGACCCGAATCCGGGACAGGGAGGAACACCGGGGAGCTGTTTTTT
CASMGPESGTGRNTGELFF
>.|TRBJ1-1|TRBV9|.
TGTGCCAGCAGCGTAGCCATGCTACAGGGAGGGGACACTGAAGCTTTCTTT
CASSVAMLQGGDTEAFF
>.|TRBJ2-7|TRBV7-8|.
TGTGCCAGCAGCCTCTTGGACTACGAGCAGTACTTC
CASSLLDYEQYF
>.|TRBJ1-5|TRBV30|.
TGTGCCTGGAGCCGCGGACAATACAATCAGCCCCAGCATTTT
CAWSRGQYNQPQHF
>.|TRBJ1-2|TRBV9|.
TGTGCCAGCAGCGGCGGGGGGCCCTATGGCTACACCTTC
CASSGGGPYGYTF
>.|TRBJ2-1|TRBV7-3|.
TGTGCCAGCAGCTCTTACGGACAGACTGAGCAGTTCTTC
CASSSYGQTEQFF
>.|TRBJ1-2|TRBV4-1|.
TGCGCCAGCAGCCTATCTGGGCGTGGCTACACCTTC
CASSLSGRGYTF
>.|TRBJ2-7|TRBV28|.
TGTGCCAGCAGGCCCGGGCCTGCCTACGAGCAGTACTTC
CASRPGPAYEQYF
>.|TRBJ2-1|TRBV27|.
TGTGCCAGCAGTTTAGATAGAAATGAGCAGTTCTTC
CASSLDRNEQFF
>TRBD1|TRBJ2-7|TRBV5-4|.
TGTGCCAGCAGCTTGGGCCAGGGGGCCTACGAGCAGTACTTC
CASSLGQGAYEQYF
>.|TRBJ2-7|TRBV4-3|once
TGCGCCAGCAGCCAAGAGTCCGGCTACGAGCAGTACTTC
CASSQESGYEQYF
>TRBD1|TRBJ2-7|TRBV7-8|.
TGTGCCAGCAGCAAAAGGACAGGGGGGGACTCCTACGAGCAGTACTTC
CASSKRTGGDSYEQYF
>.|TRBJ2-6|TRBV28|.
TGTGCCGTATCGACGAGGATCCTTGGGGCCAACGTCCTGACTTTC
CAVSTRILGANVLTF
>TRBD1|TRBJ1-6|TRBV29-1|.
TGCAGCGTGCAAAGGGGACAGGGGCCCCTCCACTTT
CSVQRGQGPLHF
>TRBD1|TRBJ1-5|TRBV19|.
TGTGCCAGTAGGACAGGGGCGTATAGCAATCAGCCCCAGCATTTT
CASRTGAYSNQPQHF
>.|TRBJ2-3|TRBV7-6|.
TGTGCCAGCAGCACGGATTGGGTCCCCACAGATACGCAGTATTTT
CASSTDWVPTDTQYF
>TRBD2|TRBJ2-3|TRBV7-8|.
TGTGCCAGCAGCTTAGGGTCTAGCGGGAAAACAGATACGCAGTATTTT
CASSLGSSGKTDTQYF
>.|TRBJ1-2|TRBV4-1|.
TGCGCCAGCAGCTGGGGGGCGGCGGGCGGCTACACCTTC
CASSWGAAGGYTF
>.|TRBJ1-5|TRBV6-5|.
TGTGCCAGCAGTTACTCCCAGGGAAGCAATCAGCCCCAGCATTTT
CASSYSQGSNQPQHF
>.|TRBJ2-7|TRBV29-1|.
TGCAGCGTTGAAGGGAACCGGGGGGACAGACCCTACGAGCAGTACTTC
CSVEGNRGDRPYEQYF
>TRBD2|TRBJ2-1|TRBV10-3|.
TGTGCCATCAGTGGGGCTAGCGGGACCAACAATGAGCAGTTCTTC
CAISGASGTNNEQFF
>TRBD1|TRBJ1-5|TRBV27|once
TGTGCCAGCAGTCAACAGGGGAGCAATCAGCCCCAGCATTTT
CASSQQGSNQPQHF
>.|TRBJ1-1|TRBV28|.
TGTGCCAGCACCCATCCCTCCACTGAAGCTTTCTTT
CASTHPSTEAFF
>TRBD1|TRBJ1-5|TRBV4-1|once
TGCGCCAGCAGCCAAGACCCGGGACAGCGACATCAGCCCCAGCATTTT
CASSQDPGQRHQPQHF
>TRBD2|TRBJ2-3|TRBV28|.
TGTGCCAGCATCCCTGGGCGGGAGCGATACCGAGATACGCAGTATTTT
CASIPGRERYRDTQYF
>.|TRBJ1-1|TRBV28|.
TGTGCCAGCAGTTCACGACGGGACAATGTGAACACTGAAGCTTTCTTT
CASSSRRDNVNTEAFF
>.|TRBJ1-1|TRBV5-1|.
TGCGCCAGCAGCTTCTCCCGACTTGAGGAAGCTTTCTTT
CASSFSRLEEAFF
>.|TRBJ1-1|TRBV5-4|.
TGTGCCAGCAGCTTGGGAATAGGGGTGGGGAACACTGAAGCTTTCTTT
CASSLGIGVGNTEAFF
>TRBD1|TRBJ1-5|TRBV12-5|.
TGTGCTAGTGGCCCCGGTCGCCCCACGACAGGGGTCCCCGGTCAGCCCCAGCATTTT
CASGPGRPTTGVPGQPQHF